This TCR beta chain was captured by sequencing in a study of blood T cell repertoires in COVID-19. Study as a whole: Material from acute and convalescent COVID-19 was sourced from the United States, Italy and Spain. From T cells, B-cell-depleted T cells, or PBMCs came the material, which was cDNA or gDNA.

This clone was seen only a few times. After removal of 2 bases from V and 5 bases from J, the junction contained 0 bases not matched to a gene. This CDR3 comprises 13 residues. The authors' processing: Reference gene primers were amplified, and this amplification served to estimate nucleated cell counts. Measured with immunoSEQ multiplex PCR; TCRdb has only the in-frame clones, and not every one. The V and J calls and clone size come from that table; D and trimming were worked out from the DNA. The repertoire holds about 65,000 clones, approximately 80% seen once, with just under 15% in the top ten. The chain is built from TRBV12-3 or TRBV12-4 and TRBJ2-5; 9 bases fit TRBD2. The TCR was taken from a man older than 75 with acute or convalescent COVID-19. Material for sequencing was peripheral blood. In DNA form, the CDR3 reads TGTGCCAGCAGTTTAACTAGCGGGGAGACCCAGTACTTC. Its translation: CASSLTSGETQYF.